This T cell receptor (beta chain) emerged from a study of T-cell memory formation after mild COVID-19. MiXCR, applied by TCRdb to the 5' RACE reads, yields one record per CDR3 protein. The repertoire holds 190,000 or so distinct CDR3 sequences, over 20% seen once, with more than 20% in the top ten. The J segment lost 4 bases and the V segment lost 2 bases, leaving 5 bases of the junction unmatched. From germline, CDR1 is SGHVS and CDR2 FNYEAQ. CDR3 size: 15 residues. The genes are TRBV7-6 and TRBJ2-3; 8 bases line up with TRBD1. Input material: PBMCs or a T cell subset sorted from them (not recorded which). The clonotype originates from an adult woman who had mild COVID-19 (a few samples of this study predate the infection). Cell type and time point are not known. CDR3 nucleotides: TGTGCCAGCAGCTTACACCCGACAGGGGCAGATACGCAGTATTTT. This sequence encodes CASSLHPTGADTQYF.